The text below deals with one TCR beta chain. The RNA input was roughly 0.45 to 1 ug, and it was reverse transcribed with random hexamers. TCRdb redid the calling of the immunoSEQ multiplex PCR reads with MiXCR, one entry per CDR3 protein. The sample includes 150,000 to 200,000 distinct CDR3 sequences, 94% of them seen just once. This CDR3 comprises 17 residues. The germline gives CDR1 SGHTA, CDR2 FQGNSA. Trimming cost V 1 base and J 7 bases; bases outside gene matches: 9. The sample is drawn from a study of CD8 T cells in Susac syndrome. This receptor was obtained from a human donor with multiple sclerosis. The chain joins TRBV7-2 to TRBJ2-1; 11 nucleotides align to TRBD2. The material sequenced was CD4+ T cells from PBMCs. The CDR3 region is CASSLGPRLAGQNEQFF. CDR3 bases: TGTGCCAGCAGCTTAGGCCCCCGACTAGCGGGACAAAATGAGCAGTTCTTC.